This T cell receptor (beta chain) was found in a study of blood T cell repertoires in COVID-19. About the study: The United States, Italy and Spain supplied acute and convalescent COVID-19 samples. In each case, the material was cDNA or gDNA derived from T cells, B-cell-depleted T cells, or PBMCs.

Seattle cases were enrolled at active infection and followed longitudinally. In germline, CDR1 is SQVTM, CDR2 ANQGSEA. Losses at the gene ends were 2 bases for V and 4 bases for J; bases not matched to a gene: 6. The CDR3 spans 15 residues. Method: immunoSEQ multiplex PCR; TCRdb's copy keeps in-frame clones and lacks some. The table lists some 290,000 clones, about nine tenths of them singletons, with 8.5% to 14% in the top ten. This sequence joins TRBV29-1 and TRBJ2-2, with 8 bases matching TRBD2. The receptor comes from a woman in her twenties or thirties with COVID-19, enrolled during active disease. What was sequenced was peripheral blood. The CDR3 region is CSVETSGNPTGELFF. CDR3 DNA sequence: TGCAGCGTTGAAACTAGCGGCAACCCCACCGGGGAGCTGTTTTTT.